These 14 T cell receptor beta chains originate from one sample sequenced in a study of cytomegalovirus exposure and HLA in healthy donors. TCRdb's copy holds only in-frame clones and misses some; the assay was immunoSEQ multiplex PCR. The sample includes under 300,000 clones, nearly 90% seen only once; the top ten take 0.37%. Sequenced material: PBMCs. These receptors were obtained from a woman in her late teens or twenties in good health and CMV-seronegative.

This rearrangement joins TRBV15 to TRBJ1-1; 8 positions agree with TRBD1. V shed 3 bases and J 1 base; nucleotides not matched to a gene: 4. Germline assignment: CDR1 LNHNV and CDR2 YYDKDF (reference sequence). The CDR3 is 15 amino acids. Here the CDR3 DNA reads TGTGCCACCAGCAGTGATGGGACAGGGAACACTGAAGCTTTCTTT. Translating gives CATSSDGTGNTEAFF.

The chain combines TRBV2 with TRBJ1-3, with D tentatively TRBD1 (5 bases). Germline-derived CDR1 and CDR2 are SNHLY and FYNNEI. The germline V and J ends were trimmed by 4 bases and 2 bases, with 9 bases remaining between them. The CDR3 is 14 residues long. The CDR3 DNA reads TGTGCCAGCAGTGCAGGGTCGGCTGGAAACACCATATATTTT. Translating gives CASSAGSAGNTIYF.

The V gene is TRBV5-1, the J gene TRBJ1-6; 10 nucleotides match TRBD1. Germline loops: CDR1 SGHRS, CDR2 YFSETQ. The V and J ends lost 6 bases and 10 bases, in that order; junction bases with no gene match: 7. This CDR3 region has 14 residues. In DNA form, the CDR3 reads TGCGCCAGCAAACCCGGGACAGGGGAATCACCCCTCCACTTT. Protein: CASKPGTGESPLHF.

The chain joins TRBV7-9 to TRBJ1-4; the D is unclear. Germline CDR1 and CDR2: SEHNR and FQNEAQ (reference sequence). This CDR3 has 17 amino acids. The V end lost 6 bases, the J end lost 0 bases, and 17 bases lay between the germline ends. The DNA of the CDR3 is TGTGCCAGCAGGACCGGGTCTCTCTTTTCAACTAATGAAAAACTGTTTTTT. Amino acid sequence: CASRTGSLFSTNEKLFF.

The J gene is TRBJ2-7, the V gene TRBV10-3, with D perhaps matching TRBD1 (6 bases). This CDR3 spans 14 amino acids. The V end lost 3 bases, the J end lost 4 bases, and 13 bases lay between the germline ends. CDR1 and CDR2 (germline): ENHRY, SYGVKD. CDR3 protein: CAISDRDTQYEQYF. CDR3 in DNA: TGTGCCATCAGTGACCGGGACACCCAATACGAGCAGTACTTC.

The V call is TRBV7-6, the J call TRBJ2-3; 7 bases map to TRBD2. The CDR3 runs 17 residues. V lost 0 bases and J lost 0; bases outside the gene matches: 6. CDR1 SGHVS and CDR2 FNYEAQ come from the germline V gene. The CDR3 reads CASSLAPSSGSTDTQYF. The CDR3 DNA is TGTGCCAGCAGCTTAGCGCCCTCTAGCGGTAGCACAGATACGCAGTATTTT.

The V call is TRBV2, the J call TRBJ1-2, with 7 bases fitting TRBD1. CDR1 is SNHLY and CDR2 is FYNNEI in the germline V gene. The ends lost 4 bases at V and 7 bases at J; junction bases unmatched: 12. This CDR3 has 15 amino acids. The DNA for the CDR3 is TGTGCCAGCAGTGCTGGCAGCACAGGGGAAAGTGGCTACACCTTC. This translates into CASSAGSTGESGYTF.

J is TRBJ1-2 and V is TRBV27, with 8 positions matching TRBD1. After removal of 7 bases from V and 0 bases from J, the junction contained 10 bases not matched to a gene. Germline V CDR1 and CDR2: MNHEY, SMNVEV (reference sequence). The length of the CDR3 is 16 residues. The CDR3 reads CASTPGQGNTNYGYTF. CDR3 DNA: TGTGCCAGCACTCCCGGACAGGGCAACACTAACTATGGCTACACCTTC.

The rearrangement links TRBV28 to TRBJ2-2; a weak D match, TRBD1 (6 bases). Germline V gene sequence: CDR1 MDHEN, CDR2 SYDVKM. The V end was cut by 5 bases, the J end by 8 bases, with 12 bases between. The CDR3 extends over 13 amino acids. The CDR3 DNA reads as TGTGCCAGCAGTAGACAGGCGGCTGGGGAGCTGTTTTTT. It codes for CASSRQAAGELFF. Full variable domain (rest looked up from reference TRBV28 and TRBJ2-2): DVKVTQSSRYLVKRTGEKVFLECVQDMDHENMFWYRQDPGLGLRLIYFSYDVKMKEKGDIPEGYSVSREKKERFSLILESASTNQTSMYLCASSRQAAGELFFGEGSRLTVL.

V usage is TRBV5-1 and J usage is TRBJ2-3, with 7 bases aligning to TRBD2. V lost 1 base and J lost 2; bases outside the gene matches: 13. Germline assignment: CDR1 SGHRS and CDR2 YFSETQ. This CDR3 has 18 amino acids. The CDR3, as DNA: TGCGCCAGCAGCTTGCTCCCTGCTTCGGGGGGTACCACAGATACGCAGTATTTT. It yields the protein CASSLLPASGGTTDTQYF.

The chain uses TRBV7-9 and TRBJ2-1, with 9 bases that match TRBD2. Trimming cost V 1 base and J 0 bases; bases outside gene matches: 4. The germline V gene has CDR1 SEHNR and CDR2 FQNEAQ (reference sequence). There are 17 residues in the CDR3. The CDR3 DNA reads TGTGCCAGCAGCTTAGTTAGCGGGGGAACCTCCTACAATGAGCAGTTCTTC. Translating gives CASSLVSGGTSYNEQFF.

This chain joins TRBV9 and TRBJ2-3; possible D gene TRBD2, 7 bases. The CDR3 runs 15 residues. V lost 3 bases, J lost 4 bases, and 15 bases lay in between. The V gene's germline CDR1 is SGDLS and CDR2 YYNGEE. The CDR3 loop is CASSEGGLRSDTQYF. CDR3 bases: TGTGCCAGCAGCGAGGGGGGACTAAGGTCAGATACGCAGTATTTT.

This chain uses TRBV29-1 with TRBJ2-1; 11 bases align to TRBD2. Germline trimming cut 8 bases from V and 2 bases from J; bases unmatched to any gene: 8. The germline gives CDR1 SQVTM, CDR2 ANQGSEA. The CDR3 extends over 15 amino acids. CDR3 nucleotides: TGCAGCCATAGCGGGGGGGAAGGGGCCTACAATGAGCAGTTCTTC. It encodes CSHSGGEGAYNEQFF.

This clone was seen a few times. The chain uses TRBV7-3 and TRBJ2-7; the D is unclear. V lost 3 bases to trimming and J lost 6 bases, with 9 bases between them. Germline CDR1 SGHTA, CDR2 FQGTGA. The CDR3 runs to 12 residues. The chain's CDR3 is CASSLQVGEQYF. As DNA, the CDR3 is TGTGCCAGCAGCTTGCAGGTGGGCGAGCAGTACTTC.